The sequence of this TCR beta chain was determined in a study of vaccination effects on CD4 cells after COVID-19. Antigen-specific CD4+ T cells were expanded (with viral peptide pools) by the ViraFEST assay ahead of sequencing. Isolating CD4+ T cells followed approximately 10 days of culture. Two doses of BNT162b2 or mRNA-1273 vaccine were administered to participants. Profiled with immunoSEQ multiplex PCR; TCRdb holds only in-frame clones, not every one. The data show roughly 71,000 clones, over 70% seen once. On this clone itself: Its antigen is not identified.

CDR1 is MNHNS and CDR2 is SASEGT in the germline V gene. V lost 1 base to trimming and J lost 7 bases, with 13 bases between them. The CDR3 sequence is 15 residues long. The clonotype comes from a human donor who received a COVID-19 vaccine. The gene calls are TRBV6-1 and TRBJ1-4; maybe TRBD1 (5 bases). The sequencing here drew on CD4+ T cells from PBMCs cultured with HCoV-229E spike peptides, taken after COVID-19 vaccination. CDR3 residues: CASSEVGVRSEKLFF. DNA for the CDR3: TGTGCCAGCAGTGAAGTGGGGGTCAGATCTGAAAAACTGTTTTTT.